This T cell receptor (beta chain) was found in a study of blood T cell repertoires in COVID-19 (dated by TCRdb to the early 2020s). Study-wide context: Collaborator samples came from the United States, Italy and Spain and covered acute and convalescent phases of COVID-19. The material from the prospective study consisted of cDNA or gDNA derived from T cells, B-cell-depleted T cells, or PBMCs. Subjects who had been exposed to COVID-19, were actively infected with it, or had recovered from it provided the deeply sampled blood TCRbeta repertoires that made up the dataset. A freely available public database, intended as a resource for researchers studying the immune response to SARS-CoV-2, is where the repertoires were released. Samples came from the ongoing ImmuneRACE study (first 160 participants) plus 1,254 subjects from 6 global collaborators. The sample metadata nearly always contained a de-identified subject ID, COVID-19 status, age in years and sex. Where available, HLA class I and class II types were taken from metadata supplied by the sample provider and were not determined by assay-based typing. What the study reported, not specific to this receptor: The amount of clinical and demographic metadata varied by source and participant and was provided uncurated.

V ends up 2 bases short and J 16 bases short, with an unmatched junction base count of 13. The CDR3 starts with the cysteine, ends with the phenylalanine, and has 15 residues. Only the CDR3 part of the read is kept: 45 bases, read in frame from the first base. The germline V gene sets CDR1 to MNHEY and CDR2 to SVGEGT. The immunoSEQ Assay, a bias-controlled multiplex PCR, was used to amplify TCRbeta CDR3 regions from genomic DNA. The original methods were these. The number of nucleated cells in each sample was estimated from the amplification of reference gene primers within the assay. To quantify the absolute abundance of each unique TCRbeta CDR3 rearrangement, sequence reads were collapsed and filtered. For each sample, productive Simpson clonality was calculated as the square root of Simpson's diversity index over productive rearrangements. The clones in this table, taken by TCRdb from immuneACCESS, are in-frame only. Not every clone is retained; where verified, under half of the shortfall comes from an unresolved V gene, and the cause of the rest is unknown. The V and J calls and clone size were taken over from that table, and D and trimming were inferred from the DNA. This sample is represented by some 47,000 clones; approximately 89% of them were singletons. The top ten hold around 5.1% of the sample.

In regard to this clone: Its antigen is still unknown. No base qualities exist here, and no much larger clone lies one base off it.

Whole blood was collected in K2EDTA tubes by collaborating institutions according to the institutions' own protocols. For TCRbeta analysis, collaborators shipped samples as frozen whole blood, isolated PBMCs, or DNA extracted from either of those sample types. This receptor was taken from a man in his fifties or sixties with active COVID-19. The chain employs TRBV6-2 or TRBV6-3 and TRBJ2-1; TRBD2 lines up with 11 middle nucleotides. Sequenced sample: peripheral blood. The DNA reads as follows: TGTGCCAGCAGTTACAAGGATAGCGGGAGGGAGTCACAATTCTTC. The translation is CASSYKDSGRESQFF.